This TCR beta chain emerged from a study of vaccination effects on CD4 cells after COVID-19. Study-wide background: Two-dose vaccination with either BNT162b2 or mRNA-1273 was given to the participants.

Sequencing was performed with immunoSEQ multiplex PCR; in TCRdb, only in-frame clones are kept and a portion is missing. The table lists tens of thousands of clones, more than 60% of them singletons. Remarks on this clone: What it binds is not known.

Expansion of antigen-specific CD4+ T cells with viral peptide pools was carried out by the ViraFEST assay before sequencing. After roughly ten days in culture, the CD4+ T cells were isolated. Nobody among the vaccine recipients had prior SARS-CoV-2 infection (nucleocapsid antibodies were negative). Culturing of around 1.9 million PBMC per well took place with around 9.4 IU/ml IL-2 and about 9.3 ug/ml peptides. The CDR3 length is 17 residues. The germline gives CDR1 SGHVS, CDR2 FNYEAQ. Trimming shortened V by 5 bases and J by 4 bases, and 23 bases separated the two germline ends. The material was CD4+ T cells from PBMCs cultured with SARS-CoV-2 spike peptides, obtained before COVID-19 vaccination. The clonotype originates from a human donor who received a COVID-19 vaccine. The rearrangement uses TRBV7-6 and TRBJ2-5, with D possibly matching TRBD2 (7 bases). CDR3 in DNA: TGTGCCAGCAGCCCGAGCCCGGGGAGGGGGGCCAGAGAGACCCAGTACTTC. Translating gives CASSPSPGRGARETQYF.